Described below is a single T cell receptor (beta chain) sequence and its context. V lost 1 base, J lost 1 base, and 10 bases lay in between. Germline V gene data show CDR1 as SGHTA and CDR2 as FQGNSA. This CDR3 region has 15 residues. Per the authors' pipeline: Reference gene primers were amplified, and this amplification served to estimate nucleated cell counts. This table comes from immunoSEQ multiplex PCR, and its TCRdb copy is limited to in-frame clones, with some not included. V, J and clone size reflect that table, while D and trimming were determined from the DNA. This table has roughly 380,000 clones, about 85% appearing once. The data originate from a study of blood T cell repertoires in COVID-19. In the study overall: The United States, Italy and Spain were the sources of the acute and convalescent COVID-19 samples. The cDNA or gDNA used as material had been derived from T cells, B-cell-depleted T cells, or PBMCs.

Sequencing was carried out using peripheral blood. The chain combines TRBV7-2 with TRBJ1-2; TRBD1 might be the D (5 bases). The TCR originated in a woman aged 18-35 years with acute or convalescent COVID-19. The CDR3 DNA follows: TGTGCCAGCAGCTTAGTCCCAGGGCTTAACTATGGCTACACCTTC. It yields the protein CASSLVPGLNYGYTF.